This TCR beta chain was recorded in a study of T cells in localized non-small cell lung cancer. Note on this clone: Its antigen is undetermined.

Lung tissue at least 2 cm from the tumor margin was confirmed free of atypia. The study's findings and limits: T cell clonality was highest in uninvolved adjacent lung, above tumor.

The CDR3 has 14 amino acids. With 7 bases removed from V and 3 bases from J, the gap between germline ends came to 17 bases. Germline CDR1 and CDR2: SGHRS and YFSETQ. Sequenced by immunoSEQ multiplex PCR; TCRdb stores in-frame clones only, minus some. Counted here are 2,000 to 2,500 clones, 20% to 25% occurring once; the ten biggest clones make up less than 20%. Source: normal lung tissue next to the tumor, taken before any cancer treatment. V gene TRBV5-1 combines with J gene TRBJ2-7, with a tentative D call TRBD1 (5 bases). The receptor's source is a man aged 35 to 69 with stage I squamous cell lung carcinoma. The CDR3 protein is CASSGLRESYEQYF. DNA for the CDR3: TGCGCCAGCTCAGGCCTCAGGGAAAGCTACGAGCAGTACTTC.